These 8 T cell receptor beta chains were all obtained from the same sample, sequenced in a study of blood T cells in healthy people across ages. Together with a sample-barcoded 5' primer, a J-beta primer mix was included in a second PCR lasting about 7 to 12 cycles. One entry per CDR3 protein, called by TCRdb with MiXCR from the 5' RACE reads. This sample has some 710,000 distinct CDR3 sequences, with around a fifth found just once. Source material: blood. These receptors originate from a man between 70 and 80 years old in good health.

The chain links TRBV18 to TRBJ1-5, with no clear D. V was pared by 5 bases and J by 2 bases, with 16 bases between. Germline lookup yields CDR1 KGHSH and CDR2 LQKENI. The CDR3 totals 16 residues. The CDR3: CASSGPPFLGNQPQHF. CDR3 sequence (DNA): TGTGCCAGCTCAGGCCCTCCTTTCCTTGGCAATCAGCCCCAGCATTTT. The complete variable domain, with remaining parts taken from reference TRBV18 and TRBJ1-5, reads NAGVMQNPRHLVRRRGQEARLRCSPMKGHSHVYWYRQLPEEGLKFMVYLQKENIIDESGMPKERFSAEFPKEGPSILRIQQVVRGDSAAYFCASSGPPFLGNQPQHFGDGTRLSIL.

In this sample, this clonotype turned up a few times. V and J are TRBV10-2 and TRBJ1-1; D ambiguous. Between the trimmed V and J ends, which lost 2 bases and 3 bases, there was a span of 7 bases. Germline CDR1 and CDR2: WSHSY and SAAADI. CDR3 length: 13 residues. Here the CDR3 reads CASSEKGYTEAFF. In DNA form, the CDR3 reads TGCGCCAGCAGTGAGAAGGGATACACTGAAGCTTTCTTT.

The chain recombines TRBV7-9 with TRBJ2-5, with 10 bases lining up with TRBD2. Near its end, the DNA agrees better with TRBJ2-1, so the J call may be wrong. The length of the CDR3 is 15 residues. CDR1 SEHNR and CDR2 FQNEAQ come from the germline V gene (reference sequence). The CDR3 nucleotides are TGTGCCAGCAGCTTATTCGGGTCTAGCGGGAGCATGCAGTTCTTC. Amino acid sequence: CASSLFGSSGSMQFF.

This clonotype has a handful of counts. CDR3: CSVGGINTEAFF. CDR3 nucleotides: TGCAGCGTTGGGGGGATTAACACTGAAGCTTTCTTT. The rearrangement uses TRBV29-1 and TRBJ1-1; TRBD1 might be the D (5 bases). Germline CDR1 SQVTM, CDR2 ANQGSEA. V lost 4 bases and J 2 bases, leaving 8 bases between the germline ends. The CDR3 totals 12 residues.

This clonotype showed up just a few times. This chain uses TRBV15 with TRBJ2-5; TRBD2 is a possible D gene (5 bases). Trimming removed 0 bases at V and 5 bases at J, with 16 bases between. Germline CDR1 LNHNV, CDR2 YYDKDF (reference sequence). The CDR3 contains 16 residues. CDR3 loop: CATSRDGIIASETQYF. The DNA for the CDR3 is TGTGCCACCAGCAGAGATGGGATAATAGCGTCGGAGACCCAGTACTTC.

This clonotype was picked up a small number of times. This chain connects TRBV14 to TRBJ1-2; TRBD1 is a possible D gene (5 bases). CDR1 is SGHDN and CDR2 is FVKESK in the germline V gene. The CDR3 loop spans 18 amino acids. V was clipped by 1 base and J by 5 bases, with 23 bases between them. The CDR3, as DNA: TGTGCCAGCAGCCAAGGGAGGCACCGGTCAGGGACTCAGTATGGCTACACCTTC. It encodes CASSQGRHRSGTQYGYTF.

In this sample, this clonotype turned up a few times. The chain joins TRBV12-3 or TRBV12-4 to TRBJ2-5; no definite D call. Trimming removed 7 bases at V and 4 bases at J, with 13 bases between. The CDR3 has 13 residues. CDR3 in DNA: TGTGCCAGCACGCAACGATGGGGAGAGACCCAGTACTTC. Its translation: CASTQRWGETQYF.

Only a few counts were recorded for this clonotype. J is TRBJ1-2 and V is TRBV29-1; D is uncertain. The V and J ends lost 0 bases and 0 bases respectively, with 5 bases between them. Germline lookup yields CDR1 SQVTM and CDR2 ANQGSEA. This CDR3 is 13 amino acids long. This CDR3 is CSVEDQPNYGYTF. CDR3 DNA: TGCAGCGTTGAAGATCAGCCTAACTATGGCTACACCTTC.